The entry below gives a single T cell receptor beta chain sequence along with its context. Its specificity is unknown. The sample belongs to a study of shared clonotypes between healthy human individuals. General study points: The small donor group covered limited genetic and exposure diversity.

The naive CD8 subset, CD45RO-negative cells positively selected for CCR7, excluded terminally differentiated effector memory CD45RA+ cells. Trimming took off 2 bases at V and 0 bases at J, with 8 bases between the two ends. The CDR3 has 15 residues. Germline values: CDR1 MNHNS, CDR2 SASEGT. Method: immunoSEQ multiplex PCR; TCRdb's copy keeps in-frame clones and lacks some. Of millions of clones in the sample, just under 95% were seen once. The chain joins TRBV6-1 to TRBJ1-5; weak D call: TRBD1 (6 bases). The sample comprised naive CD8+ T cells sorted from blood. The origin of this receptor is a man between 18 and 29 years old in good health. CDR3 nucleotide sequence: TGTGCCAGCAGTGAAAGACAGGATAGCAATCAGCCCCAGCATTTT. It codes for CASSERQDSNQPQHF.